These T cell receptor beta chains were read from a single sample in a study of T cells in Graves' hyperthyroidism and ophthalmopathy. One entry per CDR3 protein results from TCRdb running MiXCR on the multiplex PCR reads. This sample has about 570,000 distinct CDR3 sequences, with 35% to 55% found just once. The sequenced material came from peripheral blood or thyroid tissue (not recorded which). These receptors came from an adult woman with Graves' disease, either hyperthyroidism or ophthalmopathy (not recorded which). Each CDR3 is given with its conserved first and last residue. A D gene is named only where the DNA matches it firmly. A row's size may be missing; if present it is once, few, many or a size class.

clone size	V gene	J gene	D gene	CDR3 protein	CDR3 DNA
many	TRBV5-6	TRBJ1-1	TRBD1	CASSRTGRGEAFF	TGTGCCAGCAGCCGGACAGGGAGGGGTGAAGCTTTCTTT
few	TRBV20-1	TRBJ2-5	-	CSASRGGQETQYF	TGCAGTGCTAGCAGGGGAGGCCAAGAGACCCAGTACTTC
-	TRBV7-8	TRBJ2-3	-	CASSLFGEGHTDTQYF	TGTGCCAGCAGTTTATTCGGAGAGGGTCACACAGATACGCAGTATTTT
many	TRBV5-1	TRBJ2-2	TRBD1	CASSFRDRGSGELFF	TGCGCCAGCAGCTTTCGGGACAGGGGATCCGGGGAGCTGTTTTTT
many	TRBV27	TRBJ1-5	-	CASSKGWSGNQPQHF	TGTGCCAGCAGTAAAGGGTGGAGTGGCAATCAGCCCCAGCATTTT
many	TRBV15	TRBJ2-5	TRBD2	CATKTSGTETQYF	TGTGCCACCAAAACTAGCGGGACGGAGACCCAGTACTTC
many	TRBV20-1	TRBJ2-2	-	CSATVQATGELFF	TGCAGTGCTACTGTACAGGCAACCGGGGAGCTGTTTTTT
many	TRBV20-1	TRBJ2-7	TRBD1	CSAQPPPGQGSYEQYF	TGCAGTGCCCAACCTCCACCGGGACAGGGAAGCTACGAGCAGTACTTC
-	TRBV12-3/TRBV12-4	TRBJ2-2	-	CASSLKYTGELSW	TGTGCCAGCAGTTTGAAGTACACCGGGGAGCTGTCTTGG
many	TRBV28	TRBJ1-5	-	CASSSFRRDTNQPQHF	TGTGCCAGCAGTTCGTTTCGCCGGGACACCAATCAGCCCCAGCATTTT
-	TRBV12-3/TRBV12-4	TRBJ1-5	-	CASSLGGGLGQPQHF	TGTGCCAGCAGTTTAGGAGGGGGTTTAGGGCAGCCCCAGCATTTT
-	TRBV20-1	TRBJ1-1	-	CSASQGHRPNTEAFF	TGCAGTGCTAGCCAGGGCCACAGACCGAACACTGAAGCTTTCTTT
-	TRBV20-1	TRBJ1-6	-	CSASAGGVNSLPHF	TGCAGTGCTAGTGCCGGGGGGGTTAATTCACTCCCCCACTTT
-	TRBV7-2	TRBJ1-5	-	CASSLIGGGNQPQHF	TGTGCCAGCAGCTTAATTGGGGGGGGCAATCAGCCCCAGCATTTT
many	TRBV7-2	TRBJ1-2	-	CASSLATAIWGYTF	TGTGCCAGCAGCTTAGCGACTGCGATCTGGGGCTACACCTTC
-	TRBV15	TRBJ2-7	-	CATSRGPYEQYF	TGTGCCACCAGCAGAGGGCCCTACGAGCAGTACTTC
-	TRBV7-2	TRBJ2-5	TRBD2	CASSLHTGGGQETQYF	TGTGCCAGCAGCCTACACACGGGAGGAGGTCAAGAGACCCAGTACTTC
many	TRBV7-8	TRBJ1-2	-	CASSRGLSNYGYTF	TGTGCCAGCAGTAGGGGACTATCTAACTATGGCTACACCTTC
-	TRBV2	TRBJ1-6	-	CASSANRGASSPLHF	TGTGCCAGCAGTGCTAATCGGGGGGCAAGTTCACCCCTCCACTTT
many	TRBV7-2	TRBJ1-3	-	CASSPKTRRTIYF	TGTGCCAGCAGCCCGAAGACCCGAAGGACCATATATTTT
few	TRBV11-2	TRBJ1-2	TRBD1	CASSQDRVRGYTF	TGTGCCAGCAGCCAAGACAGGGTTAGGGGCTACACCTTC
few	TRBV29-1	TRBJ1-2	TRBD1	CSVVGTGVDYGYTF	TGCAGCGTTGTGGGGACAGGGGTTGACTATGGCTACACCTTC
many	TRBV20-1	TRBJ1-1	-	CSAWDGSNTEAFF	TGCAGTGCTTGGGACGGTTCAAACACTGAAGCTTTCTTT
few	TRBV7-9	TRBJ1-2	-	CASSLDGAGGYTF	TGTGCCAGCAGCTTAGACGGAGCGGGGGGCTACACCTTC
many	TRBV7-2	TRBJ1-2	TRBD1	CASSAGQYFNYGYTF	TGTGCCAGCAGCGCGGGACAGTATTTTAACTATGGCTACACCTTC
few	TRBV7-8	TRBJ2-1	TRBD1	CASSTSQGYEQFF	TGTGCCAGCAGCACCTCACAGGGGTATGAGCAGTTCTTC
once	TRBV29-1	TRBJ1-2	-	CSLDHVRDGYTF	TGCAGCTTGGACCACGTTCGGGATGGCTACACCTTC
many	TRBV15	TRBJ1-2	-	CATSIPGAYGYTF	TGTGCCACCAGCATACCGGGAGCCTATGGCTACACCTTC
many	TRBV14	TRBJ2-5	-	CASSQAIGNQETQYF	TGTGCCAGCAGCCAAGCTATAGGGAACCAAGAGACCCAGTACTTC
many	TRBV6-4	TRBJ2-2	TRBD2	CASRELAGETGELFF	TGTGCCAGCAGAGAACTAGCGGGAGAGACCGGGGAGCTGTTTTTT
-	TRBV7-2	TRBJ1-3	-	CASSPPSTIYF	TGTGCCAGCAGCCCGCCCTCCACCATATATTTT
-	TRBV10-3	TRBJ2-5	-	CAISRGALQETQYF	TGTGCCATCAGCCGGGGGGCCTTACAAGAGACCCAGTACTTC
-	TRBV6-1	TRBJ1-6	-	CASSWVEDSPLHF	TGTGCCAGCAGTTGGGTCGAGGATTCACCCCTCCACTTT
-	TRBV6-1	TRBJ2-5	-	CAISESPQETQYF	TGTGCCATCAGTGAGTCTCCTCAAGAGACCCAGTACTTC
many	TRBV27	TRBJ1-6	-	CATYSPLHF	TGTGCCACCTATTCACCCCTCCACTTT
-	TRBV12-3/TRBV12-4	TRBJ1-5	TRBD1	CASSRDGTGAWNQPQHF	TGTGCCAGCAGCCGGGACGGGACAGGGGCGTGGAATCAGCCCCAGCATTTT
many	TRBV5-1	TRBJ2-7	TRBD2	CASSVSGTRVYEQYF	TGCGCCAGCAGCGTTAGCGGGACCCGCGTTTACGAGCAGTACTTC
-	TRBV5-1	TRBJ2-6	-	CASSLDRGGGANVLTF	TGCGCCAGCAGCTTGGATCGGGGTGGTGGGGCCAACGTCCTGACTTTC
-	TRBV20-1	TRBJ2-1	-	CSAEGLYNEQFF	TGCAGTGCGGAGGGCCTCTACAATGAGCAGTTCTTC
-	TRBV2	TRBJ1-2	TRBD1	CASSRGNERVYGYTF	TGTGCCAGTAGCAGGGGGAACGAGCGCGTCTATGGCTACACCTTC
-	TRBV15	TRBJ1-5	-	CATSKAVLRARGNQPQHF	-